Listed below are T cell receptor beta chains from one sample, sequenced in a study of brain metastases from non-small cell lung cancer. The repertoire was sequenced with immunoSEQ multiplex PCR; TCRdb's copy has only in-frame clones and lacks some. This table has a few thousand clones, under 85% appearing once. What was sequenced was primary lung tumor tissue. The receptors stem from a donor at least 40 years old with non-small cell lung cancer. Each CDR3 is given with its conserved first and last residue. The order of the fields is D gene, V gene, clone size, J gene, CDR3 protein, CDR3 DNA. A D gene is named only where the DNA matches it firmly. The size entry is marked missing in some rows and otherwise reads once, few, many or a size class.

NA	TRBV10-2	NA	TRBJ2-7	CASGPSYEQYF	TGCGCCAGCGGGCCTTCCTACGAGCAGTACTTC
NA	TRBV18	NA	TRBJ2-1	CASSPGGHAYNEQFF	TGTGCCAGCTCACCAGGGGGACACGCTTACAATGAGCAGTTCTTC
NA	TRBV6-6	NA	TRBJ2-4	CASSYTQPKNIQYF	TGTGCCAGCAGTTATACCCAACCTAAAAACATTCAGTACTTC
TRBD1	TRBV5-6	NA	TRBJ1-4	CASSWGTTGTRNEKLFF	TGTGCCAGCAGCTGGGGGACGACAGGGACAAGGAATGAAAAACTGTTTTTT
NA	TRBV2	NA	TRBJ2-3	CTSSGDLQGFDTQYF	TGTACCAGCAGTGGGGACTTACAGGGTTTCGATACGCAGTATTTT
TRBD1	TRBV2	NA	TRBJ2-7	CASSTGQGADWVVYEQYF	TGTGCCAGCTCAACGGGACAGGGGGCGGATTGGGTTGTCTACGAGCAGTACTTC
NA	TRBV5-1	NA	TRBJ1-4	CASSRLNQGWEKLFF	TGCGCCAGCAGCCGCCTAAACCAGGGGTGGGAAAAACTGTTTTTT
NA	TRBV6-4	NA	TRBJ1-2	CASSARQAAFGDGYTF	TGTGCCAGCAGTGCCCGCCAGGCGGCTTTTGGCGATGGCTACACCTTC
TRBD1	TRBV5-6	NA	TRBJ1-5	CASSLGWDRDQPQHF	TGTGCCAGCAGCTTGGGATGGGACAGGGATCAGCCCCAGCATTTT
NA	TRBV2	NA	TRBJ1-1	CASGTGGHTEAFF	TGTGCCAGCGGGACTGGGGGTCACACTGAAGCTTTCTTT
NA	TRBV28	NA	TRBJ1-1	CASSLWPATEAFF	TGTGCCAGCAGTTTATGGCCAGCCACTGAAGCTTTCTTT
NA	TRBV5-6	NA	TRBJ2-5	CASSLVVEETQYF	TGTGCCAGCAGCTTGGTGGTTGAAGAGACCCAGTACTTC
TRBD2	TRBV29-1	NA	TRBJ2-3	CSVSTSGRTDTQYF	TGCAGCGTTTCGACTAGCGGACGCACAGATACGCAGTATTTT
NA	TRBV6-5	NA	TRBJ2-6	CASSPGVGANVLTF	TGTGCCAGCAGCCCCGGAGTTGGGGCCAACGTCCTGACTTTC
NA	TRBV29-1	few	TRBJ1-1	CSGGGGGNTEAFF	TGCAGCGGCGGAGGGGGGGGGAACACTGAAGCTTTCTTT
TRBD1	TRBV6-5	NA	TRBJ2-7	CASRTQGASPYEQYF	TGTGCCAGCAGGACACAGGGGGCCTCCCCCTACGAGCAGTACTTC
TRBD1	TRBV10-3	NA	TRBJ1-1	CAISERGTVNTEAFF	TGTGCCATCAGTGAGAGAGGGACAGTGAACACTGAAGCTTTCTTT
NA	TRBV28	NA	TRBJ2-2	CASLSGSRTGELFF	TGTGCCAGTCTTTCCGGGAGCAGAACCGGGGAGCTGTTTTTT
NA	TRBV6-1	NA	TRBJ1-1	CASSETTPEAFF	TGTGCCAGCAGTGAAACGACACCTGAAGCTTTCTTT
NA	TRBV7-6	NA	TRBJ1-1	CASSLRGPNTEAFF	TGTGCCAGCAGCTTACGGGGCCCGAACACTGAAGCTTTCTTT
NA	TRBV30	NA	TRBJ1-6	CAWSVLYRDNSPLHF	TGTGCCTGGAGTGTACTTTACAGAGATAATTCACCCCTCCACTTT
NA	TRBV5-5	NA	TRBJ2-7	CASSLGPQSSYEQYF	TGTGCCAGCAGCTTGGGTCCCCAGAGCTCCTACGAGCAGTACTTC
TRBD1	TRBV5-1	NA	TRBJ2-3	CASSFGQGGSDTQYF	TGCGCCAGCAGCTTCGGACAGGGGGGCTCAGATACGCAGTATTTT
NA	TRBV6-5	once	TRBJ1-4	CASSYSRGAREKLFF	TGTGCCAGCAGTTACTCGCGGGGGGCTCGGGAAAAACTGTTTTTT
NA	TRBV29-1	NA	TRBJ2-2	CSVEDRRPGELFF	TGCAGCGTTGAAGATAGGAGACCCGGGGAGCTGTTTTTT
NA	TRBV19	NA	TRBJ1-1	CASSLGQLNTEAFF	TGTGCCAGTAGTTTAGGACAGTTGAACACTGAAGCTTTCTTT
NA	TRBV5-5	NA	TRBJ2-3	CASSWFGLEEQYF	TGTGCCAGCAGCTGGTTCGGTCTAGAGGAGCAGTATTTT
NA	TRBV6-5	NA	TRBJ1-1	CASRGPWMNTEAFF	TGTGCCAGCAGAGGTCCGTGGATGAACACTGAAGCTTTCTTT
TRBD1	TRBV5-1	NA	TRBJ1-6	CASSLGNRGNNSPLHF	TGCGCCAGCAGCTTGGGGAACAGGGGGAATAATTCACCCCTCCACTTT
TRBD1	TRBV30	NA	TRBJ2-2	CAWSLQLGQGFTGELFF	TGTGCCTGGAGTCTCCAGTTGGGACAGGGATTCACCGGGGAGCTGTTTTTT
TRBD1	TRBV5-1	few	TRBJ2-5	CASSLTGGGETQYF	TGCGCCAGCAGCTTGACAGGGGGCGGGGAGACCCAGTACTTC
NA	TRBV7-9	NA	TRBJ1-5	CASSPGDSNQPQHF	TGTGCCAGCAGCCCCGGGGATAGCAATCAGCCCCAGCATTTT
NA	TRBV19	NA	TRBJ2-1	CASSPSYSEQFF	TGTGCCAGTAGTCCGTCTTACAGTGAGCAGTTCTTC
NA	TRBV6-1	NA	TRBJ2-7	CASSELVASSYEQYF	TGTGCCAGCAGTGAACTAGTAGCGAGCTCCTACGAGCAATACTTC
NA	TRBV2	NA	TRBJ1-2	CASGWTAGAGYTF	TGTGCCAGCGGATGGACCGCGGGAGCTGGCTACACCTTC
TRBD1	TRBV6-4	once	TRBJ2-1	CASSAGTEYNEQFF	TGTGCCAGCAGTGCCGGGACAGAATACAATGAGCAGTTCTTC
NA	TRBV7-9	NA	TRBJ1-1	CASSFGRNTEAFF	TGTGCCAGCAGCTTCGGTCGGAACACTGAAGCTTTCTTT
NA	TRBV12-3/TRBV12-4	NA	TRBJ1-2	CASTLGQGYTF	TGTGCCAGCACTCTCGGACAGGGCTACACCTTC
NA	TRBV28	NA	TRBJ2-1	CASSETVSSYNEQFF	TGTGCCAGCAGCGAGACAGTGAGCTCCTACAATGAGCAGTTCTTC
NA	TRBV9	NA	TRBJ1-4	CASSVAEGEKLFF	TGTGCCAGCAGCGTCGCAGAGGGGGAAAAACTGTTTTTT
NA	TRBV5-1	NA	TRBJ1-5	CASSLGQGNNQPQHF	TGCGCCAGCAGCTTGGGGCAGGGAAACAATCAGCCCCAGCATTTT
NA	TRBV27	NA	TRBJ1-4	CASSTFLGDAGEKLFF	TGTGCCAGCAGTACCTTCCTTGGGGACGCTGGGGAAAAACTGTTTTTT
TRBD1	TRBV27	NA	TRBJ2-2	CASSPTGTGTTGELFF	TGTGCCAGCAGCCCAACCGGGACAGGGACCACCGGGGAGCTGTTTTTT
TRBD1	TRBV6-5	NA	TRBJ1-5	CASSLGQGLNQPQHF	TGTGCCAGCAGTTTGGGACAGGGGCTCAATCAGCCCCAGCATTTT
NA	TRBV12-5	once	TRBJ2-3	CAFGGAGGTDTQYF	TGTGCTTTTGGGGGGGCAGGCGGGACAGATACGCAGTATTTT
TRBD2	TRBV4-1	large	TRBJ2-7	CASSQVAGDYYEQYF	TGCGCCAGCAGCCAGGTAGCGGGGGATTACTACGAGCAGTACTTC
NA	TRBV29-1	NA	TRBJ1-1	CSVGNTKAFF	TGCAGCGTTGGGAACACTAAAGCTTTCTTT
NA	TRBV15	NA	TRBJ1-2	CATSWGGTNYGYTF	TGTGCCACCAGCTGGGGCGGGACCAACTATGGCTACACCTTC
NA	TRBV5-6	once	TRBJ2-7	CASSFGTGVEQYF	TGTGCCAGCAGCTTCGGGACTGGCGTCGAGCAGTACTTC
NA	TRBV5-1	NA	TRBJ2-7	CASSPRVGSRMNSYEQYF	TGCGCCAGCAGCCCCAGGGTGGGCTCGAGGATGAACTCCTACGAGCAGTACTTC
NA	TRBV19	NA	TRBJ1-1	CASSVTGIGSEAFF	TGTGCCAGTAGTGTAACCGGGATAGGGTCTGAAGCTTTCTTT
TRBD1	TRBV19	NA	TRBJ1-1	CASRAQGGTEAFF	TGTGCCAGTCGGGCCCAGGGGGGCACTGAAGCTTTCTTT
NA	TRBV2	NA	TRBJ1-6	CASSEKSPGFPYNSPLHF	TGTGCCAGCAGTGAAAAGAGTCCAGGCTTTCCGTATAATTCACCCCTCCACTTT
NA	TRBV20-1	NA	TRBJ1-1	CSARTRGAFF	TGCAGTGCTAGAACCCGAGGAGCTTTCTTT
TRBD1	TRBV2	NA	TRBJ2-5	CASSFPRTGSFQETQYF	TGTGCCAGCAGTTTCCCGCGGACAGGGTCTTTTCAAGAGACCCAGTACTTC
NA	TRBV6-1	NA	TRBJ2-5	CASSERGLTEGVYQETQYF	TGTGCCAGCAGTGAAAGGGGACTCACAGAAGGAGTGTACCAAGAGACCCAGTACTTC
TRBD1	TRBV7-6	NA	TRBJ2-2	CASTPQGASGELFF	TGTGCCAGCACCCCCCAGGGGGCGTCCGGGGAGCTGTTTTTT
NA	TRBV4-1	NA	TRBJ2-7	CASSQETVYEQYF	TGCGCCAGCAGCCAAGAAACAGTCTACGAGCAGTACTTC
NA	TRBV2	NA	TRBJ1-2	CASGWTAGAGYTF	TGTGCCAGCGGATGGACCGCGGGGGCTGGCTACACCTTC